Presented here are 17 T cell receptor beta chains from one specimen sequenced in a study of Ad26.COV2.S vaccination and SARS-CoV-2 variants. Treatment described: roughly 19 received Ad26.COV2.S at low or high dose, single or two shots; a few received placebo; per-sample allocation not given. It was on day 63 after the first vaccine or placebo injection that samples were taken. Here immunoSEQ multiplex PCR was the method, and the copy in TCRdb shows in-frame clones only, minus some. The top ten hold 1.5% to 2% of the sample, which has approximately 300,000 clones, around 83% seen once. The starting material was peripheral blood, obtained in a trial of Ad26.COV2.S vaccine versus placebo. Receptor source: a person aged 18-65 years who received the Ad26.COV2.S COVID-19 vaccine or a placebo.

This clone was seen a handful of times. The chain is built from TRBV15 and TRBJ2-3; 8 bases are a match to TRBD2. The CDR3 length is 15 residues. The V gene's germline CDR1 is LNHNV and CDR2 YYDKDF (reference sequence). J was trimmed by 2 bases and V by 1 base; bases with no gene match: 2. The CDR3 sequence is CATSRAGGPTDTQYF. In DNA, the CDR3 is TGTGCCACCAGCAGAGCGGGGGGGCCCACAGATACGCAGTATTTT.

J is TRBJ2-5 and V is TRBV18; a possible D gene is TRBD1 (5 bases). CDR3 size: 16 residues. CDR1 and CDR2 from the germline V gene are KGHSH and LQKENI. The V end lost 2 bases, the J end lost 5 bases, and 18 bases lay between the germline ends. The CDR3 DNA reads TGTGCCAGCTCACCAGCGGAAGGGGTTGTTGGGGAGACCCAGTACTTC. Translation gives CASSPAEGVVGETQYF.

V is TRBV10-3 and J is TRBJ2-1; tentative D call: TRBD2 (5 bases). The CDR3 loop spans 13 amino acids. V gave up 2 bases and J gave up 8 bases, with 10 bases separating them. Germline V gene lookup returns CDR1 ENHRY and CDR2 SYGVKD. The CDR3 is CAISERGSDEQFF. The CDR3 nucleotides read TGTGCCATCAGTGAGCGGGGTAGCGATGAGCAGTTCTTC.

The J gene is TRBJ1-1, the V gene TRBV11-2; tentatively, D is TRBD1 (5 bases). The CDR3 is made up of 14 amino acids. Trimming took 4 bases from V and 2 from J, leaving 11 bases between them. Germline CDR1 SGHAT, CDR2 FQNNGV. The CDR3 nucleotides read TGTGCCAGCAGCTCCCACGGGGGAAACACTGAAGCTTTCTTT. Protein product: CASSSHGGNTEAFF.

This clone has only one observation. The chain joins TRBV5-4 to TRBJ1-1, with D possibly TRBD1 on 5 matching bases. The CDR3 consists of 14 residues. V shed 2 bases and J shed 7 bases, with 15 bases lying between them. Germline-derived CDR1 and CDR2 are SGHNT and YYREEE (reference sequence). The CDR3 region has the DNA TGTGCCAGCAGCTTTATCCAGGGAGGGAGTGAAGCTTTCTTT. It codes for CASSFIQGGSEAFF. The full variable domain, completed using reference TRBV5-4 and TRBJ1-1, is ETGVTQSPTHLIKTRGQQVTLRCSSQSGHNTVSWYQQALGQGPQFIFQYYREEENGRGNFPPRFSGLQFPNYSSELNVNALELDDSALYLCASSFIQGGSEAFFGQGTRLTVV.

J is TRBJ1-1 and V is TRBV5-1; D unclear. The germline gives CDR1 SGHRS, CDR2 YFSETQ. Trimming pared 3 bases from V and 0 bases from J, leaving 9 bases between. This CDR3 comprises 14 residues. The CDR3 sequence: CASSSGFLNTEAFF. The CDR3 nucleotides read TGCGCCAGCAGCTCAGGATTTTTGAACACTGAAGCTTTCTTT.

This chain joins TRBV15 and TRBJ1-4; D gene ambiguous. This CDR3 has 16 amino acids. CDR1 LNHNV and CDR2 YYDKDF come from the germline V gene (reference sequence). The germline V and J ends were trimmed by 6 bases and 4 bases, with 18 bases remaining between them. The CDR3 sequence: CATSHGRSNFNEKLFF. The CDR3 DNA reads as TGTGCCACCAGTCACGGCCGCTCTAACTTTAATGAAAAACTGTTTTTT.

The chain employs TRBV7-2 and TRBJ2-7; D uncertain. In germline, CDR1 is SGHTA, CDR2 FQGNSA. Trimming took off 1 base at V and 2 bases at J, with 12 bases between the two ends. The length of the CDR3 is 15 residues. The CDR3 region has the DNA TGTGCCAGCAGCTTAGGCCCCACAGTGACCTACGAGCAGTACTTC. It encodes CASSLGPTVTYEQYF.

The V gene is TRBV6-5, the J gene TRBJ1-5; D ambiguous. CDR3 length equals 13 residues. With 7 bases removed from V and 7 bases from J, the gap between germline ends came to 14 bases. Per the germline V gene, CDR1 is MNHEY and CDR2 is SVGAGI. CDR3 nucleotides: TGTGCCAGCACCCTAACCGCGGGGCAGCCCCAGCATTTT. Protein product: CASTLTAGQPQHF.

The V and J genes are TRBV3-1 (or the pseudogene TRBV3-2) and TRBJ1-4; TRBD1 matches at 9 bases. V gave up 6 bases and J gave up 5 bases; unmatched junction bases: 4. This CDR3 comprises 14 residues. Looked up from germline, CDR1 is LGHDT and CDR2 is YNNKEL (reference sequence). The CDR3 coding sequence is TGTGCCAGCAGAGGGACAGGGATAAATGAAAAACTGTTTTTT. It is translated as CASRGTGINEKLFF.

The V gene is TRBV6-5, the J gene TRBJ1-1; 10 bases are shared with TRBD1. Germline V lookup: CDR1 MNHEY, CDR2 SVGAGI. V gave up 9 bases and J gave up 5 bases; unmatched junction bases: 0. The CDR3 consists of 11 residues. The CDR3 loop is CARGQGTEAFF. The CDR3 nucleotides read TGTGCCAGGGGACAGGGGACTGAAGCTTTCTTT.

In its sample, this clone was seen a few times. The chain links TRBV24-1 to TRBJ2-2; the match to TRBD1 covers 7 bases. The V segment lost 2 bases and the J segment 0 bases; nucleotides outside the gene matches: 2. CDR1 and CDR2 from the germline V gene are KGHDR and SFDVKD. The CDR3 sequence is 16 residues long. CDR3 loop: CATSDSGQPNTGELFF. CDR3 nucleotide sequence: TGTGCCACCAGTGATTCGGGACAGCCGAACACCGGGGAGCTGTTTTTT.

This rearrangement joins TRBV6-6 to TRBJ1-6; 11 nucleotides agree with TRBD1. V was pared by 7 bases and J by 11 bases, with 4 bases of the junction left unmatched. Germline CDR1 and CDR2: MNHNY and SVGAGI (reference sequence). The CDR3 sequence is 13 residues long. CDR3 in amino acids: CASTGTGGTPLHF. CDR3 nucleotide sequence: TGTGCCAGCACCGGGACAGGGGGGACACCCCTCCACTTT.

This rearrangement joins TRBV6-6 to TRBJ1-4; D is undetermined. Trimming took 0 bases from V and 5 from J, leaving 10 bases between them. Germline CDR1 is MNHNY and CDR2 is SVGAGI (reference sequence). This CDR3 is 15 amino acids long. This CDR3 reads CASSYSGGLNEKLFF. The CDR3 DNA is TGTGCCAGCAGTTACTCGGGAGGGCTCAATGAAAAACTGTTTTTT.

The genes are TRBV7-2 and TRBJ1-5; 11 nucleotides match TRBD1. V trimming: 7 bases; J trimming: 6 bases; junction bases outside the gene matches: 5. Per the germline V gene, CDR1 is SGHTA and CDR2 is FQGNSA. This CDR3 is 14 amino acids long. CDR3 sequence reads: CASKAGTGGQPQHF. The CDR3 DNA reads as TGTGCCAGCAAAGCCGGGACAGGGGGTCAGCCCCAGCATTTT.

The chain combines TRBV24-1 with TRBJ2-3; D is possibly TRBD2 (5 bases). CDR1 is KGHDR, CDR2 SFDVKD, per germline. V gave up 7 bases and J gave up 3 bases, with 10 bases separating them. The CDR3 sequence is 13 residues long. The CDR3 bases are TGTGCCACCAGAAAGGACTCTACAGATACGCAGTATTTT. Protein: CATRKDSTDTQYF.

CDR3 amino acids: CAISESGTGGDGYTF. The CDR3 region has the DNA TGTGCCATCAGTGAGAGCGGGACAGGGGGCGATGGCTACACCTTC. V usage is TRBV10-3 and J usage is TRBJ1-2; TRBD1 agrees at 12 bases. Germline V gene lookup returns CDR1 ENHRY and CDR2 SYGVKD. The CDR3 sequence is 15 residues long. V dropped 2 bases and J dropped 6; count of bases not matched to a gene: 4.